The 30 T cell receptor beta chains listed next were all sequenced from one sample in a study of T cells in women clearing cervical HPV infection. Method: immunoSEQ multiplex PCR; TCRdb's copy keeps in-frame clones and lacks some. The data include under 50,000 clones; the top ten clones carry 6% to 6.5%. The specimen was blood buffy coat. These receptors were obtained from a woman aged 18 to 75 with a cervical HPV16 infection that either progressed to CIN3+ or cleared (not recorded which).

The CDR3 sequence: CSARQGPGYTF. CDR3 bases read: TGCAGTGCTAGACAGGGTCCTGGC. The chain couples TRBV20-1 to TRBJ1-2; tentatively, D is TRBD1 (5 bases). The read finishes 3 residues shy of the CDR3 end, and the germline J gene is used to complete it. Trimming took 2 bases from V and 7 from J, leaving 8 bases between them. The CDR3 loop spans 11 amino acids. Germline assignment: CDR1 DFQATT and CDR2 SNEGSKA (reference sequence).

Details on this clone: The CDR3 is cut off 3 residues early in the read; its end comes from the germline J gene. This rearrangement joins TRBV11-2 to TRBJ2-7; 10 bases align to TRBD2. The junction had 7 bases not matched to a gene; V was cut back by 5 bases and J by 3 bases. There are 15 residues in the CDR3. Germline V gene sequence: CDR1 SGHAT, CDR2 FQNNGV. CDR3 protein: CASSTSSGGNYEQYF. The CDR3 bases that were read are TGTGCCAGCAGCACCTCTAGCGGGGGAAACTACGAG.

In regard to this clone: The missing CDR3 end, 3 residues past where the read stops, is filled in from the germline J gene. The chain uses TRBV28 and TRBJ1-2; perhaps TRBD1 as D (6 bases). V was pared by 9 bases and J by 4 bases, with 12 bases between. Germline lookup yields CDR1 MDHEN and CDR2 SYDVKM. This CDR3 is built from 12 residues. The CDR3 DNA, read in part, is TGTGCCAGTCTATCAGGGGCCTATGGC. This codes for CASLSGAYG. The full CDR3 protein reads CASLSGAYGYTF.

Comments on this clone: The read finishes 3 residues shy of the CDR3 end, and the germline J gene is used to complete it. The rearrangement links TRBV5-1 to TRBJ1-1; the D gene is possibly TRBD1 (5 bases). The ends were cut back, 0 bases at V and 3 bases at J, with 9 bases in the middle. Per the germline V gene, CDR1 is SGHRS and CDR2 is YFSETQ. The CDR3 totals 14 residues. The CDR3: CASSLGPGDTEAFF. The DNA read from the CDR3 is TGCGCCAGCAGCTTGGGTCCGGGGGACACTGAA.

Points on this clone: Read sequence stops 3 residues before the CDR3 end, and the germline J gene provides the missing end. The J gene is TRBJ2-2, the V gene TRBV7-9; TRBD2 aligns across 8 bases. Germline V gene data show CDR1 as SEHNR and CDR2 as FQNEAQ (reference sequence). This CDR3 has 15 amino acids. Germline trimming cut 4 bases from V and 6 bases from J; bases unmatched to any gene: 7. Partial CDR3 DNA: TGTGCCAGCAGCTCTACGGGACTAGTAGCCGGGGAG. It specifies CASSSTGLVAGE. The full CDR3 protein reads CASSSTGLVAGELFF.

CDR3 DNA (partial): TGTGCCAGCAGCCCTGGACAGGGGCATCAGCCC. It specifies CASSPGQGHQP. The full-length CDR3 reads as CASSPGQGHQPQHF. The chain couples TRBV7-2 to TRBJ1-5; 9 nucleotides line up with TRBD1. The read comes to an end 3 residues before the CDR3 does, leaving the germline J gene to fill in the end. Germline CDR1 SGHTA, CDR2 FQGNSA. The CDR3 loop spans 14 amino acids. V was pared by 5 bases and J by 5 bases, with 4 bases of the junction left unmatched. Together with reference TRBV7-2 and TRBJ1-5, the CDR3 gives the full variable domain: GAGVSQSPSNKVTEKGKDVELRCDPISGHTALYWYRQSLGQGLEFLIYFQGNSAPDKSGLPSDRFSAERTGGSVSTLTIQRTQQEDSAVYLCASSPGQGHQPQHFGDGTRLSIL.

Comment on this clone: The CDR3 goes on 3 residues after the read ends, and that part is filled in from the germline J gene. V gene TRBV14 combines with J gene TRBJ2-5, with D possibly matching TRBD2 (7 bases). V was cut by 3 bases and J by 2 bases, with 13 bases left in between. Germline V CDR1 and CDR2: SGHDN, FVKESK. The CDR3 totals 15 residues. The covered CDR3 bases are TGTGCCAGCAGCCACGGGGGGCGGGCGCAAGAGACC. It translates to CASSHGGRAQET. The whole CDR3 is CASSHGGRAQETQYF. The variable domain in full, completed from reference TRBV14 and TRBJ2-5, reads EAGVTQFPSHSVIEKGQTVTLRCDPISGHDNLYWYRRVMGKEIKFLLHFVKESKQDESGMPNNRFLAERTGGTYSTLKVQPAELEDSGVYFCASSHGGRAQETQYFGPGTRLLVL.

Of note for this clone: Read data end 3 residues before the CDR3 end; the end is taken from the germline J gene. V gene TRBV6-2 or TRBV6-3 combines with J gene TRBJ2-6; TRBD2 agrees at 7 bases. Germline CDR1 is MNHEY and CDR2 is SVGEGT. The trim removed 6 bases at V and 2 bases at J, leaving 4 bases unmatched. CDR3 size: 15 residues. The CDR3 sequence: CASSPAGAGANVLTF. The part of the CDR3 DNA that was read is TGTGCCAGCAGCCCGGCGGGGGCTGGGGCCAACGTC.

A remark on this clone: The read halts 3 residues ahead of the CDR3 end, with the missing end drawn from the germline J gene. The J gene is TRBJ2-7, the V gene TRBV4-1, with D tentatively TRBD1 or TRBD2 (7 bases each). Germline lookup yields CDR1 MGHRA and CDR2 YSYEKL. The CDR3 sequence is 16 residues long. V was clipped by 1 base and J by 3 bases, with 16 bases between them. CDR3 in amino acids: CASSQGGGDRDYEQYF. Incomplete CDR3 DNA: TGCGCCAGCAGCCAAGGGGGAGGGGACAGAGACTACGAG.

Comments on this clone: Other DNA sequences of this sample code for an identical CDR3. The CDR3 spells CSARVAGGNQPQHF. Incomplete CDR3 DNA: TGCAGTGCTAGAGTGGCGGGGGGCAATCAGCCC. The chain joins TRBV20-1 to TRBJ1-5; D perhaps matches TRBD1 (5 bases). The read ends 3 residues shy of where the CDR3 ends; the end is completed using the germline J gene. V lost 1 base and J 2 bases, leaving 9 bases between the germline ends. Germline-derived CDR1 and CDR2 are DFQATT and SNEGSKA (reference sequence). The CDR3 is made up of 14 amino acids.

As regards this clone: The sequenced fragment ends 3 residues before the CDR3 boundary, so the rest is inferred from the germline J gene. The chain employs TRBV10-3 and TRBJ2-3, with D possibly TRBD2 on 5 matching bases. CDR3 size: 14 residues. Trimming took off 5 bases at V and 2 bases at J, with 11 bases between the two ends. Germline V CDR1 and CDR2: ENHRY, SYGVKD. CDR3 loop: CAISSGPITDTQYF. Incomplete CDR3 DNA: TGTGCCATCAGTAGCGGACCGATCACAGATACG.

With regard to this clone: The CDR3 goes on 3 residues after the read ends, and that part is filled in from the germline J gene. This sequence joins TRBV5-5 and TRBJ1-5; a weak D match, TRBD1 (5 bases). The V end was cut by 4 bases, the J end by 2 bases, with 7 bases between. The CDR3 consists of 13 residues. Germline CDR1 reads SGHKS; CDR2 reads YYEKEE (reference sequence). The sequenced part of the CDR3 DNA is TGTGCCAGCAGCACACAGGGCAATCAGCCC. This translates into CASSTQGNQP. Given in full, the CDR3 is CASSTQGNQPQHF.

Regarding this clone: Sequence at one end of the junction differs from germline and may be a read error. Read data end 3 residues before the CDR3 end; the end is taken from the germline J gene. The same CDR3 also results from other DNA sequences found in this sample. This chain connects TRBV10-3 to TRBJ1-3; the D is unclear. Germline CDR1 reads ENHRY; CDR2 reads SYGVKD. The CDR3 has 14 residues. The DNA read from the CDR3 is TGTGCCATCAGTGATTCGGGTATGGAAAACACT. This translates into CAISDSGMENT. The entire CDR3 reads CAISDSGMENTIYF.

As concerns this clone: Read data end 3 residues before the CDR3 end; the end is taken from the germline J gene. The V and J genes are TRBV9 and TRBJ2-7; TRBD1 is a possible D gene (6 bases). With 4 bases removed from V and 6 bases from J, the gap between germline ends came to 20 bases. Per germline, CDR1 SGDLS and CDR2 YYNGEE. The length of the CDR3 is 15 residues. The covered CDR3 bases are TGTGCCAGCAGCCCACGGGACATGCCATACTCCGAG. It encodes CASSPRDMPYSE. The full CDR3 protein reads CASSPRDMPYSEQYF. The full variable domain, with the rest looked up from reference TRBV9 and TRBJ2-7, is DSGVTQTPKHLITATGQRVTLRCSPRSGDLSVYWYQQSLDQGLQFLIQYYNGEERAKGNILERFSAQQFPDLHSELNLSSLELGDSALYFCASSPRDMPYSEQYFGPGTRLTVT.

As regards this clone: The read comes to an end 3 residues before the CDR3 does, leaving the germline J gene to fill in the end. The genes are TRBV20-1 and TRBJ2-2, with 8 bases fitting TRBD2. Germline V lookup: CDR1 DFQATT, CDR2 SNEGSKA (reference sequence). V lost 6 bases, J lost 3 bases, and 12 bases stayed unmatched. This CDR3 comprises 16 residues. The chain's CDR3 is CSAEGGGTRYTGELFF. CDR3 DNA (partial): TGCAGTGCCGAGGGGGGCGGGACTAGGTACACCGGGGAG.

Concerning this clone itself: The CDR3 goes on 3 residues after the read ends, and that part is filled in from the germline J gene. This chain uses TRBV12-3 or TRBV12-4 with TRBJ1-2; D may be TRBD1 (5 bases). Trimming shortened V by 5 bases and J by 4 bases, and 11 bases separated the two germline ends. The CDR3 totals 13 residues. The CDR3: CASSGQGFYGYTF. The sequenced part of the CDR3 DNA is TGTGCCAGCAGTGGCCAGGGTTTCTATGGC.

About this clone itself: The read gets to within 3 residues of the CDR3 end, and the germline J gene fills in the rest. Other DNA sequences in the same sample also yield this CDR3. The chain employs TRBV6-1 and TRBJ1-3; the D is unclear. From germline, CDR1 is MNHNS and CDR2 SASEGT. This CDR3 spans 15 amino acids. V was cut by 3 bases and J by 6 bases, with 15 bases left in between. The CDR3 sequence is CASSDTGRVENTIYF. Partial CDR3 DNA: TGTGCCAGCAGTGACACGGGGAGGGTCGAAAACACC.

As concerns this clone: The CDR3 end is not reached by the read, which stops 3 residues before it; the germline J gene fills it in. The V and J genes are TRBV5-1 and TRBJ1-6, with D uncertain. Trimming took 1 base from V and 10 from J, leaving 15 bases between them. Germline-derived CDR1 and CDR2 are SGHRS and YFSETQ. This CDR3 is 15 amino acids long. CDR3 DNA (partial): TGCGCCAGCAGCTTGACCGGGGTGGGCAGCTCACCC. It codes for CASSLTGVGSSP. The whole CDR3 region reads CASSLTGVGSSPLHF.

Details on this clone: The sequence runs out 3 residues before the end of the CDR3; the remainder is reconstructed from the germline J gene. The chain employs TRBV19 and TRBJ2-2; no clear D gene. CDR1 and CDR2 (germline): LNHDA, SQIVND (reference sequence). This CDR3 is 15 amino acids long. CDR3 bases read: TGTGCCAGTAGTATGGCCCTCGGGTTAGGTTCACCG. Its translation: CASSMALGLGSP. The whole CDR3 is CASSMALGLGSPLFF.

Notes on this clone: The read comes to an end 3 residues before the CDR3 does, leaving the germline J gene to fill in the end. This chain connects TRBV19 to TRBJ2-7; D is possibly TRBD2 (6 bases). The CDR3 is 14 residues long. Deletions cut 7 bases from V and 6 bases from J, with 19 bases between. In germline, CDR1 is LNHDA, CDR2 SQIVND (reference sequence). CDR3 loop: CASTAGSRALEQYF. The part of the CDR3 DNA that was read is TGTGCCAGTACCGCGGGATCAAGGGCCCTCGAG.

As for this clone: The observed sequence ends 3 residues before the CDR3 terminus, with the missing tail filled in from the germline J gene. V and J are TRBV20-1 and TRBJ2-1; perhaps TRBD2 as D (5 bases). The V end was cut by 3 bases, the J end by 8 bases, with 5 bases between. The CDR3 is made up of 10 amino acids. Germline V CDR1 and CDR2: DFQATT, SNEGSKA (reference sequence). The CDR3 region is CSASGDEQFF. CDR3 bases read: TGCAGTGCTAGCGGGGATGAG.

Notes on this clone: The read falls 3 residues short of the CDR3 end, and the missing part is taken from the germline J gene. This chain connects TRBV30 to TRBJ1-6, with a weak D call TRBD1 (5 bases). Per germline, CDR1 GTSNPN and CDR2 SVGIG (reference sequence). This CDR3 is 17 amino acids long. V was trimmed by 0 bases and J by 8 bases, leaving 20 bases between them. The sequenced part of the CDR3 DNA is TGTGCCTGGAGTGTACTCTCAAGACAGCTTCCGGATTCACCC. It translates to CAWSVLSRQLPDSP. From start to end, the CDR3 is CAWSVLSRQLPDSPLHF.

Note on this clone: With the read ending 3 residues before the CDR3 end, the germline J gene is used to fill in that end. The chain employs TRBV19 and TRBJ1-5; 8 nucleotides agree with TRBD1. Germline CDR1 is LNHDA and CDR2 is SQIVND (reference sequence). Losses at the gene ends were 4 bases for V and 3 bases for J; bases not matched to a gene: 5. This CDR3 is built from 15 residues. CDR3 bases read: TGTGCCAGTAGTACCACAGGGGGTAACAATCAGCCC. Its translation: CASSTTGGNNQP. The entire CDR3 protein is CASSTTGGNNQPQHF.

For this clone: The CDR3 end is not reached by the read, which stops 3 residues before it; the germline J gene fills it in. The rearrangement joins TRBV7-9 to TRBJ2-7; possibly TRBD1 for D (6 bases). The CDR3 is 13 amino acids. V was clipped by 7 bases and J by 3 bases, with 13 bases between them. Germline CDR1 reads SEHNR; CDR2 reads FQNEAQ (reference sequence). CDR3 in amino acids: CASTSGALYEQYF. The DNA read from the CDR3 is TGTGCCAGCACGTCAGGGGCCCTCTACGAG.

Details on this clone: The CDR3 end is not reached by the read, which stops 3 residues before it; the germline J gene fills it in. The chain has TRBV5-1 and TRBJ2-2, with D maybe TRBD2 (6 bases). The CDR3 is made up of 15 amino acids. Germline assignment: CDR1 SGHRS and CDR2 YFSETQ. CDR3 in amino acids: CASSLGRGTNEKLFF. The CDR3 bases that were read are TGCGCCAGCAGCTTGGGGAGGGGAACTAATGAAAAG. Filled out from reference TRBV5-1 and TRBJ2-2, the complete variable domain reads KAGVTQTPRYLIKTRGQQVTLSCSPISGHRSVSWYQQTPGQGLQFLFEYFSETQRNKGNFPGRFSGRQFSNSRSEMNVSTLELGDSALYLCASSLGRGTNEKLFFGEGSRLTVL.

Concerning this clone itself: The read terminates 3 residues ahead of where the CDR3 ends, so the germline J gene completes it. The J gene is TRBJ2-2, the V gene TRBV7-3, with 9 bases fitting TRBD1. CDR3 length: 15 amino acids. Germline V gene lookup returns CDR1 SGHTA and CDR2 FQGTGA. This CDR3 is CASSKGQGDNSPLFF. CDR3 DNA (partial): TGTGCCAGCAGCAAGGGACAGGGCGATAATTCACCG.

Regarding this clone: The sequenced fragment ends 3 residues before the CDR3 boundary, so the rest is inferred from the germline J gene. V gene TRBV20-1 combines with J gene TRBJ2-2, with 12 bases aligning to TRBD2. The CDR3 totals 16 residues. Germline CDR1 is DFQATT and CDR2 is SNEGSKA (reference sequence). The J segment lost 0 bases and the V segment lost 5 bases, leaving 4 bases of the junction unmatched. The CDR3 spells CSAERTSGTNTGELFF. The CDR3 bases that were read are TGCAGTGCTGAACGGACTAGCGGGACGAACACCGGGGAG.

In regard to this clone: The CDR3 is cut off 3 residues early in the read; its end comes from the germline J gene. This chain joins TRBV2 and TRBJ2-5, with D tentatively TRBD1 (5 bases). CDR1 SNHLY and CDR2 FYNNEI come from the germline V gene. The CDR3 totals 13 residues. The germline V and J ends were trimmed by 7 bases and 4 bases, with 13 bases remaining between them. The sequenced part of the CDR3 DNA is TGTGCCAGCATAGGAAGGGGAAGAGAGACC. Translated: CASIGRGRET. The full-length CDR3 reads as CASIGRGRETQYF. The full variable domain, rest sourced from reference TRBV2 and TRBJ2-5, is EPEVTQTPSHQVTQMGQEVILRCVPISNHLYFYWYRQILGQKVEFLVSFYNNEISEKSEIFDDQFSVERPDGSNFTLKIRSTKLEDSAMYFCASIGRGRETQYFGPGTRLLVL.

A note on this clone: The read is 3 residues too short to cover the CDR3 end, so that end is filled in from the germline J gene. The genes are TRBV14 and TRBJ2-2; 7 positions agree with TRBD2. Looked up from germline, CDR1 is SGHDN and CDR2 is FVKESK. The length of the CDR3 is 15 residues. The CDR3 DNA, read in part, is TGTGCCAGCAGCCAAGTCGGGGGGTTTAATGAAAAG. Its translation is CASSQVGGFNEK. The full-length CDR3 reads as CASSQVGGFNEKLFF.

The covered CDR3 bases are TGTGCCAGCTCACCACAAGGCACCGGGGGAGTGGGCACAGATACG. It yields the protein CASSPQGTGGVGTDT. The whole CDR3 region reads CASSPQGTGGVGTDTQYF. This chain uses TRBV18 with TRBJ2-3; weak D call: TRBD2 (6 bases). The CDR3 is cut off 3 residues early in the read; its end comes from the germline J gene. This CDR3 contains 18 residues. Germline V CDR1 and CDR2: KGHSH, LQKENI. The V gene lost 1 base and the J gene lost 1 base, with 18 bases spanning the gap. Together with reference TRBV18 and TRBJ2-3, the CDR3 gives the full variable domain: NAGVMQNPRHLVRRRGQEARLRCSPMKGHSHVYWYRQLPEEGLKFMVYLQKENIIDESGMPKERFSAEFPKEGPSILRIQQVVRGDSAAYFCASSPQGTGGVGTDTQYFGPGTRLTVL.